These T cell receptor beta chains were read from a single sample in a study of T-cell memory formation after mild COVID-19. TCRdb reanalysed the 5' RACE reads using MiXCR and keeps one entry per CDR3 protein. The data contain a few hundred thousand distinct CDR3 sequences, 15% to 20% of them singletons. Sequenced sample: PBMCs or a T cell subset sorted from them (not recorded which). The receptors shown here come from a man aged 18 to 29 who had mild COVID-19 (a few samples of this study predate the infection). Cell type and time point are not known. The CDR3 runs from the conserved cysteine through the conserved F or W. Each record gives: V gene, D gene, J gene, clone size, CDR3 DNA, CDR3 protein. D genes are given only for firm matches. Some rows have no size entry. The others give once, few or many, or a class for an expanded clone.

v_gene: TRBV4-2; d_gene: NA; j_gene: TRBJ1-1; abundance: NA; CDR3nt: TGTGCCAGCAGCCAAGGGCAACATAACAGGGTCTTAGCTTTCTTT; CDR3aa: CASSQGQHNRVLAFF
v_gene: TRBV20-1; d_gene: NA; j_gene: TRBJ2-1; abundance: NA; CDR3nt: TGCAGTGCCCTCGACAGATCCTCCTACAATGAGCAGTTCTTC; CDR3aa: CSALDRSSYNEQFF
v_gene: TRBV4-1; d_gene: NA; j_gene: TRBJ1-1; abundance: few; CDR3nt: TGCGCCAGCAGCCAAGGGGGGGCACTTTCGAACACTGAAGCTTTCTTT; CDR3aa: CASSQGGALSNTEAFF
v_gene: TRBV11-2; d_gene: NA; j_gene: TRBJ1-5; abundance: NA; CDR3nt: TGTGCCAGCAGCTTTAAAGGTCTGAAGGATCAGCCCCAGCATTTT; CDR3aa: CASSFKGLKDQPQHF
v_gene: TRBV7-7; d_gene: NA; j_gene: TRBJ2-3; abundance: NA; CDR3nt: TGTGCTAGCAGCTCAGGGGGGAGGAGCACAGATACGCAGTATTTT; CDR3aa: CASSSGGRSTDTQYF
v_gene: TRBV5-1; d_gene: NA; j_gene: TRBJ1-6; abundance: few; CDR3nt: TGCGCCAGCAGCCCCGGAGAGGGCCATAATTCACCCCTCCACTTT; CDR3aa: CASSPGEGHNSPLHF
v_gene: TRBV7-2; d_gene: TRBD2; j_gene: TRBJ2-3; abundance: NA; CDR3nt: TGTGCCAGCAGCTCAGACCTCCTAGCGGGGCTCACAGATACGCAGTATTTT; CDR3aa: CASSSDLLAGLTDTQYF
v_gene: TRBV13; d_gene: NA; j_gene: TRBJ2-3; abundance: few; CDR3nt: TGTGCCAGCAGCCAAAGTCTAGAAACGCAGTATTTT; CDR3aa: CASSQSLETQYF
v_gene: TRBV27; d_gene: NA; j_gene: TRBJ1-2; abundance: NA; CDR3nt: TGTGCCAGCAGTTTTTGGGGTAGTTCTGGCTACACCTTC; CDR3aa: CASSFWGSSGYTF
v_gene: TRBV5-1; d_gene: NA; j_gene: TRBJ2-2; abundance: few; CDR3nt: TGCGCCAGCTGCCCCCAGGCCGCGAACACCGGGGAGCTGTTTTTT; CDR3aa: CASCPQAANTGELFF